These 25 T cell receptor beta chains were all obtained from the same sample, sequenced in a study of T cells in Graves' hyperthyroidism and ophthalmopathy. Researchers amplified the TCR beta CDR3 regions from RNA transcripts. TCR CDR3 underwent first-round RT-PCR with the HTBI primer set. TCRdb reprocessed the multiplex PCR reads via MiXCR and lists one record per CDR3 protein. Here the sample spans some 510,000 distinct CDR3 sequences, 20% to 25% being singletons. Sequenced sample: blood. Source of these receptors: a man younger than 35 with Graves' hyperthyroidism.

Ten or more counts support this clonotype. CDR3 sequence reads: CASSADRGVDEQYF. In DNA form, the CDR3 reads TGTGCCAGCAGCGCCGACAGGGGAGTTGACGAGCAGTACTTC. V usage is TRBV9 and J usage is TRBJ2-7; 8 bases are a match to TRBD1. V shed 3 bases, J shed 5 bases, and the junction held 7 bases outside the gene matches. Germline CDR1 is SGDLS and CDR2 is YYNGEE. CDR3 length: 14 amino acids.

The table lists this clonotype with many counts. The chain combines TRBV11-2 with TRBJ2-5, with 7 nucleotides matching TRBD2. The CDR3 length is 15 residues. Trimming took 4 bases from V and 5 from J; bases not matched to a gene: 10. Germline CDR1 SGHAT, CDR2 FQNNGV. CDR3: CASSSRLAGGETQYF. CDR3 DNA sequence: TGTGCCAGCAGCTCACGACTAGCCGGAGGGGAGACCCAGTACTTC.

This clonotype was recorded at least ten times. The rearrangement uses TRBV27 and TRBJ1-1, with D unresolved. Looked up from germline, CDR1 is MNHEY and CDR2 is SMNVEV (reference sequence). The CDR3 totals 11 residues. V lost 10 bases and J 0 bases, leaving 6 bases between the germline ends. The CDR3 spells CATFMNTEAFF. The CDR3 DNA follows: TGTGCCACCTTTATGAACACTGAAGCTTTCTTT.

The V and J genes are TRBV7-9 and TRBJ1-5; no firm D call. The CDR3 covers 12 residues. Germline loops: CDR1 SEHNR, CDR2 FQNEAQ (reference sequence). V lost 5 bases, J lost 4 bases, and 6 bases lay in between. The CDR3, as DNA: TGTGCCAGCAGCCCCGATAATCAGCCCCAGCATTTT. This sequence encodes CASSPDNQPQHF.

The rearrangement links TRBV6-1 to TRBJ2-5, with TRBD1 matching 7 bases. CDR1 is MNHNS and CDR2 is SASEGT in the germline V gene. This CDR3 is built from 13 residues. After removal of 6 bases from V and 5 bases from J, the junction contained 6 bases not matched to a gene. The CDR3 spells CASRLQGRETQYF. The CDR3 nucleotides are TGTGCCAGCAGGCTACAGGGGCGGGAGACCCAGTACTTC.

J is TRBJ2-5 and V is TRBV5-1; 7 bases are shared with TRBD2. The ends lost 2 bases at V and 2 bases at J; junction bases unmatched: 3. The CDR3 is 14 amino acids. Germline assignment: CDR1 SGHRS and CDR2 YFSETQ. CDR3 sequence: CASSFPGLQETQYF. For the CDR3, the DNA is TGCGCCAGCAGCTTCCCGGGACTACAAGAGACCCAGTACTTC.

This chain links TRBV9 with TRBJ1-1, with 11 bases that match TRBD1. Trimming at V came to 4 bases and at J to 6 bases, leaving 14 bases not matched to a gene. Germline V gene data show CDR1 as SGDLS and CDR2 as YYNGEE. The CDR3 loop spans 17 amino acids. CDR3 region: CASSLDRGLKQGAEAFF. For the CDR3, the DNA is TGTGCCAGCAGCTTGGACAGGGGGCTAAAACAGGGGGCTGAAGCTTTCTTT.

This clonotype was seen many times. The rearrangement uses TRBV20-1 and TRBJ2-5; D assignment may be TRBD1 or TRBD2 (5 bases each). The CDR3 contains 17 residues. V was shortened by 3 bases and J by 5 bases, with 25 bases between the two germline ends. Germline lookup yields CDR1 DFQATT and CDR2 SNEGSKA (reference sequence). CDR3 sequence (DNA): TGCAGTGCTAGGAAACTAGTCCCAGGTGGGGACGGGGAGACCCAGTACTTC. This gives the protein CSARKLVPGGDGETQYF.

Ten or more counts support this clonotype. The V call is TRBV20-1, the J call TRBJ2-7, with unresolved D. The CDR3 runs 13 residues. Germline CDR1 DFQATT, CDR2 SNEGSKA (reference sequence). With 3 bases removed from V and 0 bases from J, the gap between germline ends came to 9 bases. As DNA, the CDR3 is TGCAGTGCTAGCCAAAATCCCTCCTACGAGCAGTACTTC. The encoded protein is CSASQNPSYEQYF.

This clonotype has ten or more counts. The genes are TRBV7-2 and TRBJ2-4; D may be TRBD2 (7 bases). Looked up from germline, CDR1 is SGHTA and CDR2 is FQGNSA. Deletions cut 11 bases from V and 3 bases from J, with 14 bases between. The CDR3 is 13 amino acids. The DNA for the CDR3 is TGTGCCGCTAGGGGGGGGGTCAAAAACATTCAGTACTTC. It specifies CAARGGVKNIQYF.

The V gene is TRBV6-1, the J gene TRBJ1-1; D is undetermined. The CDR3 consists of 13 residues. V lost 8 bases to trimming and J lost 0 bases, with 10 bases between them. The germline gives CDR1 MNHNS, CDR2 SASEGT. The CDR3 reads CASAKGLNTEAFF. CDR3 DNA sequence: TGTGCCAGCGCTAAGGGTTTGAACACTGAAGCTTTCTTT.

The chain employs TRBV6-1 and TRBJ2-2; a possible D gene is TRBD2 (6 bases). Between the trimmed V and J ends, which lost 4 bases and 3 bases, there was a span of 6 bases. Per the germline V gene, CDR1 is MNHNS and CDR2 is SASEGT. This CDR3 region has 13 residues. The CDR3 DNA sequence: TGTGCCAGCAGTGCTAGCGACACCGGGGAGCTGTTTTTT. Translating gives CASSASDTGELFF.

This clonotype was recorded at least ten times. The CDR3 loop reads CASSLGGRDNSYEQYF. The CDR3 DNA is TGTGCCAGCAGCTTAGGTGGGCGGGACAACTCCTACGAGCAGTACTTC. The chain employs TRBV7-6 and TRBJ2-7; D may be TRBD1 or TRBD2 (6 bases each). Germline assignment: CDR1 SGHVS and CDR2 FNYEAQ. The CDR3 covers 16 residues. The ends were cut back, 1 base at V and 0 bases at J, with 13 bases in the middle.

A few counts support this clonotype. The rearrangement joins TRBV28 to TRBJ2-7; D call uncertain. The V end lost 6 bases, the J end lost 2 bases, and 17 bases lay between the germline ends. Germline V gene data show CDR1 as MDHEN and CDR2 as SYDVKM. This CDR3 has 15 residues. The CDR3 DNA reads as TGTGCCAGCAGCCCCCAGTGGGCAGGCCCCTACGAGCAGTACTTC. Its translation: CASSPQWAGPYEQYF.

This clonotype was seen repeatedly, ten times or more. The CDR3: CASSEVRGRYTEAFF. CDR3 coding DNA: TGTGCCAGCAGTGAAGTACGGGGGCGATACACTGAAGCTTTCTTT. The chain uses TRBV2 and TRBJ1-1; D might be TRBD1 (6 bases). Germline V gene sequence: CDR1 SNHLY, CDR2 FYNNEI. V was clipped by 1 base and J by 3 bases, with 12 bases between them. The CDR3 consists of 15 residues.

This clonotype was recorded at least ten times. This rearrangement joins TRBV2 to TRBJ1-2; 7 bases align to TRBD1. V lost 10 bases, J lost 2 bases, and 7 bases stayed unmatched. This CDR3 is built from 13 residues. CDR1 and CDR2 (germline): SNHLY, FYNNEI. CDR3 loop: CAIRRQGNYGYTF. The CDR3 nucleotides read TGTGCCATCAGGAGACAGGGCAACTATGGCTACACCTTC. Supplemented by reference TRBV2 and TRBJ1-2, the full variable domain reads EPEVTQTPSHQVTQMGQEVILRCVPISNHLYFYWYRQILGQKVEFLVSFYNNEISEKSEIFDDQFSVERPDGSNFTLKIRSTKLEDSAMYFCAIRRQGNYGYTFGSGTRLTVV.

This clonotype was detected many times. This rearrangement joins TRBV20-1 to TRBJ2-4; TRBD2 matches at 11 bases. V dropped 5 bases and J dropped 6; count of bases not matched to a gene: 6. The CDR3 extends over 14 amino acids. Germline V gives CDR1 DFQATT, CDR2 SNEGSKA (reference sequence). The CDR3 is CSALLAGALNIQYF. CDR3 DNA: TGCAGTGCTTTACTAGCGGGGGCCCTAAACATTCAGTACTTC.

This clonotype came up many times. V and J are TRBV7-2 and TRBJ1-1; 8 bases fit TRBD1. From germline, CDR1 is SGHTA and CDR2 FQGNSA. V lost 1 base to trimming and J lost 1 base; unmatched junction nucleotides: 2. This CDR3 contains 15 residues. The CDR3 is CASSLGQGKNTEAFF. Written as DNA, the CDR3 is TGTGCCAGCAGCTTAGGACAGGGGAAGAACACTGAAGCTTTCTTT.

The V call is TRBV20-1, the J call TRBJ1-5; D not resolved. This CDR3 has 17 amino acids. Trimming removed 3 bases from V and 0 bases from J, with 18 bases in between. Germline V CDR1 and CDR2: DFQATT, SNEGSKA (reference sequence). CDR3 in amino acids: CSASPRRSKPSNQPQHF. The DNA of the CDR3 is TGCAGTGCTAGCCCCAGAAGGTCCAAACCTAGCAATCAGCCCCAGCATTTT.

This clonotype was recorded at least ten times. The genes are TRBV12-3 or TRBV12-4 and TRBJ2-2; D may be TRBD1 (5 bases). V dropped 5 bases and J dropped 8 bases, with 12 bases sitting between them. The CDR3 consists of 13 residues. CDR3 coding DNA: TGTGCCAGCAGTGACAGTCTGTCGGGGGAGCTGTTTTTT. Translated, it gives CASSDSLSGELFF.

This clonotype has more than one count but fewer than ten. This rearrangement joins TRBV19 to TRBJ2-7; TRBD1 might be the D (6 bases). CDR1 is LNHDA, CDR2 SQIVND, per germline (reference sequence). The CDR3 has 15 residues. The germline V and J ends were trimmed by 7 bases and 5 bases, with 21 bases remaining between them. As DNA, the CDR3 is TGTGCCAGTAAACAGGGATGGAGAGAATCGGACGAGCAGTACTTC. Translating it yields CASKQGWRESDEQYF.

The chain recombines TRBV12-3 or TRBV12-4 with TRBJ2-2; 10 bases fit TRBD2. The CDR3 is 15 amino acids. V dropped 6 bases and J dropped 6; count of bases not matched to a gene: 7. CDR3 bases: TGTGCCAGCAGGCCGGGACTAGCGTCCTCCGGGGAGCTGTTTTTT. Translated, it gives CASRPGLASSGELFF.

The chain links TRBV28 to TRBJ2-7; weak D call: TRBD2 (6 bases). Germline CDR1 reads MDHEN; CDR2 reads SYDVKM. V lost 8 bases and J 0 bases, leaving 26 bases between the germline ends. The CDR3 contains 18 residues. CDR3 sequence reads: CASSSMSTYYGGSYEQYF. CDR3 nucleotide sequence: TGTGCCAGCTCTAGTATGTCCACCTATTACGGGGGCTCCTACGAGCAGTACTTC.

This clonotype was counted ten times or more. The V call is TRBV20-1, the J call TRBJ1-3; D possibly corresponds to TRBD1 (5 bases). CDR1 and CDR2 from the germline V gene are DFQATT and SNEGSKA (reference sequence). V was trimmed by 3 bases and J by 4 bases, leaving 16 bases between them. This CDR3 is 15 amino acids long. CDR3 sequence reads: CSASSPGTTGNTIYF. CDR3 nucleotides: TGCAGTGCTAGCAGTCCCGGGACCACCGGAAACACCATATATTTT.

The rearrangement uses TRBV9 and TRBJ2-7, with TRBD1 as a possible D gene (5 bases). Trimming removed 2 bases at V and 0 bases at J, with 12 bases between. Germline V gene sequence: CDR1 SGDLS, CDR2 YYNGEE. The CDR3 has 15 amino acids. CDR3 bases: TGTGCCAGCAGCGTCTCAGGGCTACCCTCCTACGAGCAGTACTTC. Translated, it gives CASSVSGLPSYEQYF.